The table lists the clone carrying this TCR beta chain with many counts. As it was prepared, the TCRbeta library received unique molecular identifiers. Using its own MiXCR run on the PCR reads, TCRdb lists one record per CDR3 protein. The sample has about half a million distinct CDR3 sequences; around an eighth are singletons. This sample stems from a study of T-cell reconstitution after alpha-beta-depleted transplantation in children. V lost 3 bases and J lost 2, with 13 bases in between. The CDR3 spans 15 residues. The clonotype was recovered from a human donor who donated a stem cell graft to a child with combined immunodeficiency. This material consisted of PBMCs from the stem cell graft donor, taken from the stem cell graft. The chain is built from TRBV12-3 or TRBV12-4 and TRBJ1-2; weak D call: TRBD1 (6 bases). The CDR3 sequence: CASSFGGPSNYGYTF. The CDR3 DNA follows: TGTGCCAGCAGTTTCGGGGGGCCCTCGAACTATGGCTACACCTTC.